These 27 T cell receptor beta chains came from one sample sequenced in a study of Graves' ophthalmopathy and Graves' hyperthyroidism. RNA transcripts yielded amplified TCR beta CDR3 regions. RT-PCR in the first round used HTBI primers; a second-round multiplex PCR followed. MiXCR, applied by TCRdb to the multiplex PCR reads, yields one record per CDR3 protein. Here the sample spans 600,000 to 650,000 distinct CDR3 sequences, roughly 20% being singletons. Material: peripheral blood. These receptors all come from a woman aged 18 to 35 with stable Graves' hyperthyroidism. Some clones in this sample may be carry-over from other donors' samples.

The rearrangement links TRBV5-1 to TRBJ1-1; TRBD1 agrees at 8 bases. The CDR3 length is 16 residues. V dropped 4 bases and J dropped 0; count of bases not matched to a gene: 8. Germline CDR1 SGHRS, CDR2 YFSETQ. CDR3 sequence (DNA): TGCGCCAGCAGCAAAGGGACAGGAGCCATGAACACTGAAGCTTTCTTT. Translated, it gives CASSKGTGAMNTEAFF.

This clonotype has a handful of counts. This chain joins TRBV11-2 and TRBJ1-2; 8 bases align to TRBD1. The germline CDR1 and CDR2 sequences are SGHAT and FQNNGV. The CDR3 runs 15 residues. With 2 bases clipped from V and 0 bases from J, the junction kept 2 bases outside the gene matches. The CDR3 DNA reads TGTGCCAGCAGCTTATCGACAGGGGCTAACTATGGCTACACCTTC. Translation gives CASSLSTGANYGYTF.

At least ten counts were recorded for this clonotype. This chain connects TRBV6-5 to TRBJ1-3; D not certain. This CDR3 has 17 amino acids. The germline CDR1 and CDR2 sequences are MNHEY and SVGAGI. V was shortened by 0 bases and J by 0 bases, with 12 bases between the two germline ends. The CDR3 DNA follows: TGTGCCAGCAGTTACTCATTCCGGGGTCCCTCTGGAAACACCATATATTTT. Protein sequence: CASSYSFRGPSGNTIYF.

This chain uses TRBV15 with TRBJ1-6; D is uncertain. Germline V gives CDR1 LNHNV, CDR2 YYDKDF (reference sequence). With 1 base removed from V and 6 bases from J, the gap between germline ends came to 10 bases. CDR3 length: 15 amino acids. This CDR3 is CATSRVWGTNSPLHF. CDR3 DNA: TGTGCCACCAGCAGAGTGTGGGGAACTAATTCACCCCTCCACTTT.

A remark on this clonotype: This may stem from a read error, because a much larger clone lies one nucleotide away. The rearrangement joins TRBV27 to TRBJ2-2, with 9 nucleotides matching TRBD2. The CDR3 is made up of 15 amino acids. The germline gives CDR1 MNHEY, CDR2 SMNVEV (reference sequence). CDR3 nucleotides: TGTGCCAGCAGCCGACCGGGACTAGCTATCGGGGAGCTGTGTTTT. Residues: CASSRPGLAIGELCF.

This clonotype was counted between two and nine times. The rearrangement links TRBV30 to TRBJ1-5; D uncertain. The CDR3 loop spans 15 amino acids. V shed 0 bases and J shed 3 bases, with 12 bases lying between them. The germline V gene encodes CDR1 GTSNPN and CDR2 SVGIG (reference sequence). The CDR3 spells CAWSVGRGFNQPQHF. Here the CDR3 DNA reads TGTGCCTGGAGTGTCGGAAGAGGATTCAATCAGCCCCAGCATTTT.

At least ten counts were recorded for this clonotype. The chain uses TRBV19 and TRBJ2-2; weak D call: TRBD1 (6 bases). Germline assignment: CDR1 LNHDA and CDR2 SQIVND (reference sequence). The V and J ends lost 8 bases and 3 bases respectively, with 16 bases between them. The CDR3 is made up of 15 amino acids. The CDR3 DNA sequence: TGTGCCAGTGGGGCAGGGGTGTTGGACACCGGGGAGCTGTTTTTT. It specifies CASGAGVLDTGELFF.

At least ten counts were recorded for this clonotype. The gene calls are TRBV20-1 and TRBJ2-7, with D perhaps TRBD2 (6 bases). Looked up from germline, CDR1 is DFQATT and CDR2 is SNEGSKA (reference sequence). This CDR3 has 14 amino acids. V lost 4 bases and J lost 7, with 20 bases in between. CDR3 protein: CSAIFRGRLGEQYF. CDR3 DNA: TGCAGTGCTATATTCCGGGGGAGACTAGGGGAGCAGTACTTC.

This clonotype was counted ten times or more. The rearrangement uses TRBV27 and TRBJ1-1, with no clear D. V lost 6 bases and J 4 bases, leaving 15 bases between the germline ends. Germline V gene lookup returns CDR1 MNHEY and CDR2 SMNVEV (reference sequence). CDR3 length: 14 amino acids. As DNA, the CDR3 is TGTGCCAGCAGAAGCCCCTTCGACGCCACTGAAGCTTTCTTT. Translating gives CASRSPFDATEAFF.

This clonotype was seen many times. This chain joins TRBV28 and TRBJ2-5; D ambiguous. Trimming shortened V by 4 bases and J by 5 bases, and 8 bases separated the two germline ends. Germline V gene data show CDR1 as MDHEN and CDR2 as SYDVKM. The CDR3 totals 12 residues. The CDR3 reads CASSSDDETQYF. The CDR3 DNA follows: TGTGCCAGCAGTTCCGATGACGAGACCCAGTACTTC.

The CDR3 protein is CASSLSSGQLYEQYF. In DNA, the CDR3 is TGTGCCAGCAGTTTAAGTAGTGGGCAGCTCTACGAGCAGTACTTC. V and J are TRBV27 and TRBJ2-7; no clear D gene. The ends were cut back, 2 bases at V and 3 bases at J, with 14 bases in the middle. Germline-derived CDR1 and CDR2 are MNHEY and SMNVEV (reference sequence). There are 15 residues in the CDR3.

There are many counts of this clonotype. The V and J genes are TRBV6-1 and TRBJ1-5, with unresolved D. Germline V lookup: CDR1 MNHNS, CDR2 SASEGT. The V and J ends lost 3 bases and 7 bases respectively, with 4 bases between them. This CDR3 region has 11 residues. CDR3 protein: CASSDVQPQHF. CDR3 DNA: TGTGCCAGCAGTGATGTACAGCCCCAGCATTTT.

This clonotype was seen at least ten times. The chain links TRBV12-3 or TRBV12-4 to TRBJ2-7; D may correspond to TRBD1 or TRBD2 (5 bases each). The CDR3 loop spans 15 amino acids. Trimming took 6 bases from V and 3 from J, leaving 18 bases between them. The CDR3 region has the DNA TGTGCCAGCAGGCCCCACCGGGACGGCCTCTACGAGCAGTACTTC. It yields the protein CASRPHRDGLYEQYF.

The V call is TRBV27, the J call TRBJ2-7, with D unclear. V shed 7 bases and J shed 5 bases, with 12 bases lying between them. The CDR3 length is 12 residues. Germline V lookup: CDR1 MNHEY, CDR2 SMNVEV (reference sequence). CDR3 sequence: CASKGWAHEQYF. CDR3 coding DNA: TGTGCCAGCAAGGGATGGGCCCACGAGCAGTACTTC.

This clonotype was counted at least ten times. The rearrangement uses TRBV6-1 and TRBJ2-7; a possible D gene is TRBD2 (5 bases). The CDR3 has 14 residues. Germline values: CDR1 MNHNS, CDR2 SASEGT. V was pared by 6 bases and J by 6 bases, with 18 bases between. CDR3 nucleotides: TGTGCCAGCAGGGCCACCGGGAAATCGGGCGAGCAGTACTTC. Residues: CASRATGKSGEQYF.

This clonotype was seen at least ten times. This chain connects TRBV20-1 to TRBJ1-2, with D possibly being TRBD1 (6 bases). The CDR3 loop spans 14 amino acids. Germline V CDR1 and CDR2: DFQATT, SNEGSKA (reference sequence). V was clipped by 1 base and J by 4 bases, with 13 bases between them. CDR3 sequence reads: CSARAGDRFYGYTF. In DNA form, the CDR3 reads TGCAGTGCTAGAGCCGGCGACAGGTTCTATGGCTACACCTTC.

This clonotype was detected only a few times. V is TRBV28 and J is TRBJ1-2; D call uncertain. Germline CDR1 and CDR2: MDHEN and SYDVKM. This CDR3 contains 12 residues. Between the trimmed V and J ends, which lost 11 bases and 5 bases, there was a span of 15 bases. CDR3 coding DNA: TGTGCCGGAGGACGTAACCGATATGGCTACACCTTC. Its translation is CAGGRNRYGYTF.

The gene calls are TRBV19 and TRBJ1-1; weak D call: TRBD1 (5 bases). This CDR3 region has 15 residues. Deletions cut 8 bases from V and 0 bases from J, with 16 bases between. Germline V gene data show CDR1 as LNHDA and CDR2 as SQIVND (reference sequence). The CDR3 loop reads CASAIGEDMNTEAFF. The CDR3 coding sequence is TGTGCCAGTGCGATAGGGGAAGATATGAACACTGAAGCTTTCTTT.

As regards this clonotype: A much larger clone is a single base away; this may be a read error. The chain carries TRBV6-2 or TRBV6-3 and TRBJ2-1; D is ambiguous. CDR1 and CDR2 from the germline V gene are MNHEY and SVGEGT. The CDR3 consists of 11 residues. CDR3 nucleotides: TGTGCCAGCAGCGAGGTGTATGAGAAGTTCTTC. Encoded protein: CASSEVYEKFF.

The gene calls are TRBV29-1 and TRBJ2-7, with TRBD2 matching 9 bases. CDR1 SQVTM and CDR2 ANQGSEA come from the germline V gene. This CDR3 is 14 amino acids long. V gave up 4 bases and J gave up 4 bases; unmatched junction bases: 8. The CDR3 DNA is TGCAGCGTTGTCATGACTAGCGGAACGTACGAGCAGTACTTC. Its protein product is CSVVMTSGTYEQYF.

There are many counts of this clonotype. The V call is TRBV12-3 or TRBV12-4, the J call TRBJ2-2; D is perhaps TRBD1 (6 bases). The CDR3 has 16 residues. The ends were cut back, 7 bases at V and 7 bases at J, with 22 bases in the middle. CDR3 protein: CASNPRGGFGGGELFF. The CDR3 DNA is TGTGCCAGCAACCCGAGAGGGGGATTCGGTGGCGGGGAGCTGTTTTTT.

This clonotype has a count of ten or more. The chain combines TRBV11-2 with TRBJ1-2, with 9 positions matching TRBD1. The CDR3 is 13 residues long. Trimming took 5 bases from V and 5 from J; bases not matched to a gene: 3. CDR1 is SGHAT, CDR2 FQNNGV, per germline. CDR3: CASSKGQGYGYTF. The CDR3, as DNA: TGTGCCAGCAGCAAAGGACAGGGGTATGGCTACACCTTC.

This clonotype was picked up many times. The J gene is TRBJ2-2, the V gene TRBV20-1; TRBD2 matches at 12 bases. There are 15 residues in the CDR3. V gave up 2 bases and J gave up 10 bases; unmatched junction bases: 8. The germline CDR1 and CDR2 sequences are DFQATT and SNEGSKA (reference sequence). In nucleotides, the CDR3 is TGCAGTGCTAGATCACCGACTAGCGGGAGTGCGGAGCTGTTTTTT. Amino acids: CSARSPTSGSAELFF.

In this sample, this clonotype turned up once. The chain carries TRBV11-2 and TRBJ2-7; 8 bases map to TRBD2. The CDR3 has 16 residues. V shed 3 bases and J 4 bases; nucleotides not matched to a gene: 11. Germline-derived CDR1 and CDR2 are SGHAT and FQNNGV. CDR3 residues: CASSLDSGTSIYEQYF. The CDR3 DNA reads TGTGCCAGCAGCTTGGACTCCGGGACTAGTATATACGAGCAGTACTTC. The full variable domain, its missing parts supplied by reference TRBV11-2 and TRBJ2-7, is EAGVAQSPRYKIIEKRQSVAFWCNPISGHATLYWYQQILGQGPKLLIQFQNNGVVDDSQLPKDRFSAERLKGVDSTLKIQPAKLEDSAVYLCASSLDSGTSIYEQYFGPGTRLTVT.

This clonotype was detected ten times or more. This chain links TRBV30 with TRBJ1-1; D is unclear. V lost 3 bases and J lost 5, with 16 bases in between. Germline V gene data show CDR1 as GTSNPN and CDR2 as SVGIG (reference sequence). The CDR3 is 14 residues long. DNA of the CDR3: TGTGCCTGGAGGTACGAGCTAGATAGAACTGAAGCTTTCTTT. It codes for CAWRYELDRTEAFF. The full variable domain, rest sourced from reference TRBV30 and TRBJ1-1, is SQTIHQWPATLVQPVGSPLSLECTVEGTSNPNLYWYRQAAGRGLQLLFYSVGIGQISSEVPQNLSASRPQDRQFILSSKKLLLSDSGFYLCAWRYELDRTEAFFGQGTRLTVV.

This clonotype showed up many times. The gene calls are TRBV12-3 or TRBV12-4 and TRBJ2-2, with D perhaps being TRBD1 or TRBD2 (5 bases each). CDR3 length: 13 amino acids. V lost 6 bases and J lost 5, with 10 bases in between. Written as DNA, the CDR3 is TGTGCCAGCAGAAGAGGGGAGACCGGGGAGCTGTTTTTT. Protein sequence: CASRRGETGELFF.

This clonotype was recorded many times. The V gene is TRBV20-1, the J gene TRBJ1-1, with D perhaps matching TRBD1 (5 bases). CDR1 is DFQATT, CDR2 SNEGSKA, per germline (reference sequence). CDR3 length: 15 amino acids. V was cut by 3 bases and J by 4 bases, with 18 bases left in between. The CDR3 coding sequence is TGCAGTGCTAGGAAGGCAGGGAGCGGTCCCACTGAAGCTTTCTTT. Translated: CSARKAGSGPTEAFF.